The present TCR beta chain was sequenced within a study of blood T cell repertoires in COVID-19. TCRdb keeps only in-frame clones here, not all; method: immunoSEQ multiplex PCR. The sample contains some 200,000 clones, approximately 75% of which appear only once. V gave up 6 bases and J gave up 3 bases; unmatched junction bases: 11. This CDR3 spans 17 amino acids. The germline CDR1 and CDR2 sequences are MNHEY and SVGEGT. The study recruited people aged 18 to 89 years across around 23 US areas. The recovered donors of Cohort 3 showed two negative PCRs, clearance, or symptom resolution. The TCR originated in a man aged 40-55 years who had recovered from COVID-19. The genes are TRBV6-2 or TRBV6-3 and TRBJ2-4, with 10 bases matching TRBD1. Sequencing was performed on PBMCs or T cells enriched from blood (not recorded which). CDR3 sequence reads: CASSPRQGALGKNIQYF. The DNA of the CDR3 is TGTGCCAGCAGCCCTAGACAGGGGGCTTTAGGCAAAAACATTCAGTACTTC.